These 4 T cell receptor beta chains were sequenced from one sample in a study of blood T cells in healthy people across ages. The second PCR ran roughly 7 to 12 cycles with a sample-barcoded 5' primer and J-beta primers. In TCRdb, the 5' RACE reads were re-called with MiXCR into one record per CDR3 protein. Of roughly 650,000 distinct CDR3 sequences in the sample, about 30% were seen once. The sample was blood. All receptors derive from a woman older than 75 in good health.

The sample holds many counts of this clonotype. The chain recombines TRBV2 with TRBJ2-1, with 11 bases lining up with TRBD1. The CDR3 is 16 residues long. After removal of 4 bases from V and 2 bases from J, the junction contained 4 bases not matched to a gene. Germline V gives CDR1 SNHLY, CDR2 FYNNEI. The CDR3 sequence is CASSAPGQGAYNEQFF. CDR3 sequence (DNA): TGTGCCAGCAGTGCCCCGGGACAGGGGGCCTACAATGAGCAGTTCTTC.

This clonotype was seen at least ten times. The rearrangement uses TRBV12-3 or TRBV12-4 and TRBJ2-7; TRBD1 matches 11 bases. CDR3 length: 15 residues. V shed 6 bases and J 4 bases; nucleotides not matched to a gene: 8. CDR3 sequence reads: CASRMTGTGGYEQYF. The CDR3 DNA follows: TGTGCCAGCAGAATGACCGGGACAGGGGGTTACGAGCAGTACTTC.

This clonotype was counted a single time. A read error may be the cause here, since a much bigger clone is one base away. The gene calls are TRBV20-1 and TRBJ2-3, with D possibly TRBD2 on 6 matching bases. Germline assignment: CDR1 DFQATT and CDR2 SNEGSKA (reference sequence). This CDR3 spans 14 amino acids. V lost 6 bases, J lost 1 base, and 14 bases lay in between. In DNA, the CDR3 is TGCAGTGCCCATCGGGGGACGCGCACAGATACGCAGTATTTT. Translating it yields CSAHRGTRTDTQYF.

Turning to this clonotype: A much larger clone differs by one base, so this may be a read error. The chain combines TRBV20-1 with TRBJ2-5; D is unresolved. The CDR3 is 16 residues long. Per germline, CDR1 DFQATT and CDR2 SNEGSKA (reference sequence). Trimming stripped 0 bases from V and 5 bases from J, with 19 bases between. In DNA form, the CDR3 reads TGCAGTGCTAGAGATGAGATGATGGGTCCACGGGAGACCCAGTACTTC. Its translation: CSARDEMMGPRETQYF.